The next 22 T cell receptor beta chains were all read from a single sample in a study of Graves' ophthalmopathy and Graves' hyperthyroidism. TCR beta CDR3 amplification used RNA transcripts. First-round RT-PCR relied on HTBI primers, and a second-round multiplex PCR came next. In TCRdb, the multiplex PCR reads were re-called with MiXCR into one record per CDR3 protein. Of over 150,000 distinct CDR3 sequences in the sample, about 40% were seen once. Sequencing was carried out using peripheral blood. The receptors shown here come from a woman aged 40 to 50 with Graves' ophthalmopathy.

Many counts were recorded for this clonotype. The rearrangement joins TRBV20-1 to TRBJ2-7; D is possibly TRBD2 (5 bases). CDR3 length equals 11 residues. Germline CDR1 and CDR2: DFQATT and SNEGSKA (reference sequence). The CDR3 sequence: CSGGTVYEQYF. The CDR3 DNA is TGCAGCGGAGGTACAGTCTACGAGCAGTACTTC.

In this sample, this clonotype turned up once. V is TRBV6-2 or TRBV6-3 and J is TRBJ1-1; tentative D call: TRBD1 (5 bases). Deletions cut 6 bases from V and 4 bases from J, with 18 bases between. The CDR3 has 15 amino acids. Germline CDR1 is MNHEY and CDR2 is SVGEGT. The CDR3 loop is CASSHQAGWPTEAFF. In DNA, the CDR3 is TGTGCCAGCAGCCACCAGGCAGGGTGGCCCACTGAAGCTTTCTTT.

The genes are TRBV28 and TRBJ2-7, with a tentative D call TRBD2 (6 bases). The germline V gene encodes CDR1 MDHEN and CDR2 SYDVKM. The CDR3 runs 15 residues. V lost 10 bases and J 3 bases, leaving 22 bases between the germline ends. The DNA for the CDR3 is TGTGCCACCACAGTTTATACGGGAGAGGGCTACGAGCAGTACTTC. Encoded protein: CATTVYTGEGYEQYF.

The chain employs TRBV6-1 and TRBJ1-1, with no clear D. Trimming removed 7 bases at V and 7 bases at J, with 10 bases between. Germline lookup yields CDR1 MNHNS and CDR2 SASEGT. This CDR3 region has 11 residues. CDR3 nucleotide sequence: TGTGCCAGCACCAGCCGGGATGAAGCTTTCTTT. This encodes CASTSRDEAFF.

The CDR3, as DNA: TGTGCCAGCAGTCCCCCTAGCGGGAGGTTCCAAGAGACCCAGTACTTC. Encoded protein: CASSPPSGRFQETQYF. The chain couples TRBV6-1 to TRBJ2-5, with TRBD2 identical over 11 bases. This CDR3 has 16 residues. The V gene's germline CDR1 is MNHNS and CDR2 SASEGT. The V and J ends lost 5 bases and 1 base, in that order; junction bases with no gene match: 6.

The chain couples TRBV7-2 to TRBJ2-7, with D perhaps assigned TRBD1 or TRBD2 (5 bases each). Germline loops: CDR1 SGHTA, CDR2 FQGNSA. V lost 2 bases to trimming and J lost 2 bases, with 13 bases between them. This CDR3 is built from 15 residues. Here the CDR3 DNA reads TGTGCCAGCAGCTTAAGGGGACCCGGCCCCTACGAGCAGTACTTC. It is translated as CASSLRGPGPYEQYF. The full variable domain, its missing parts supplied by reference TRBV7-2 and TRBJ2-7, is GAGVSQSPSNKVTEKGKDVELRCDPISGHTALYWYRQSLGQGLEFLIYFQGNSAPDKSGLPSDRFSAERTGGSVSTLTIQRTQQEDSAVYLCASSLRGPGPYEQYFGPGTRLTVT.

This clonotype occurred many times. The rearrangement links TRBV6-2 or TRBV6-3 to TRBJ2-4; D is uncertain. Germline V lookup: CDR1 MNHEY, CDR2 SVGEGT. This CDR3 has 12 residues. Trimming cost V 3 bases and J 2 bases, with 2 bases left between them. As DNA, the CDR3 is TGTGCCAGCAGTTATACCAAAAACATTCAGTACTTC. Translation gives CASSYTKNIQYF.

This clonotype showed up many times. This chain connects TRBV29-1 to TRBJ2-2, with TRBD2 matching 11 bases. CDR1 is SQVTM, CDR2 ANQGSEA, per germline. This CDR3 has 18 amino acids. With V trimmed by 2 bases and J by 4 bases, 12 bases remained unmatched. The CDR3 DNA follows: TGCAGCGTTGAACGGGACTCGTTAGCGGGAGGGCCCACCGGGGAGCTGTTTTTT. Protein: CSVERDSLAGGPTGELFF.

This clonotype was counted at least ten times. J is TRBJ2-7 and V is TRBV18, with 10 positions matching TRBD2. Germline V CDR1 and CDR2: KGHSH, LQKENI. This CDR3 spans 15 amino acids. V lost 2 bases, J lost 0 bases, and 1 base stayed unmatched. The CDR3 loop is CASSPGLADSYEQYF. The CDR3 DNA reads as TGTGCCAGCTCACCAGGACTAGCGGACTCCTACGAGCAGTACTTC. Supplemented by reference TRBV18 and TRBJ2-7, the full variable domain reads NAGVMQNPRHLVRRRGQEARLRCSPMKGHSHVYWYRQLPEEGLKFMVYLQKENIIDESGMPKERFSAEFPKEGPSILRIQQVVRGDSAAYFCASSPGLADSYEQYFGPGTRLTVT.

The table lists this clonotype with many counts. The rearrangement uses TRBV15 and TRBJ1-1, with D tentatively TRBD1 (6 bases). The CDR3 is made up of 11 amino acids. In germline, CDR1 is LNHNV, CDR2 YYDKDF (reference sequence). Trimming left V 3 bases short and J 9 bases short, with 8 bases between. CDR3 nucleotide sequence: TGTGCCACCAGCAGGGGGGCGCAAGCTTTCTTT. It encodes CATSRGAQAFF.

The CDR3 region has the DNA TGTGCCAGCAGTTTATGGGCAGGGAGAAACACCATATATTTT. As protein: CASSLWAGRNTIYF. The J gene is TRBJ1-3, the V gene TRBV12-3 or TRBV12-4; TRBD1 might be the D (5 bases). The CDR3 consists of 14 residues. Trimming left V 2 bases short and J 5 bases short, with 10 bases between.

This clonotype showed up many times. The rearrangement uses TRBV28 and TRBJ1-5; 9 nucleotides line up with TRBD1. This CDR3 is 18 amino acids long. J lost 3 bases, V lost 2 bases, and 11 bases had no gene match. The V gene's germline CDR1 is MDHEN and CDR2 SYDVKM. The CDR3 here is CASSLPTKNRGLNQPQHF. The CDR3 bases are TGTGCCAGCAGTTTACCAACCAAGAACAGGGGGCTCAATCAGCCCCAGCATTTT.

This clonotype was detected ten times or more. The rearrangement joins TRBV5-1 to TRBJ1-2; the match to TRBD1 covers 7 bases. With 0 bases clipped from V and 4 bases from J, the junction kept 6 bases outside the gene matches. CDR3 length equals 15 residues. Germline loops: CDR1 SGHRS, CDR2 YFSETQ. CDR3 coding DNA: TGCGCCAGCAGCTTGGGGACAGGCCGTGGCTATGGCTACACCTTC. Encoded protein: CASSLGTGRGYGYTF.

CDR3 loop: CASSLPLTFYEQYF. The CDR3, as DNA: TGTGCCAGCAGTCTCCCACTAACCTTCTACGAGCAGTACTTC. The chain employs TRBV28 and TRBJ2-7; D gene unclear. This CDR3 has 14 amino acids. CDR1 and CDR2 from the germline V gene are MDHEN and SYDVKM. V shed 5 bases and J shed 3 bases, with 14 bases lying between them.

This clonotype was detected ten times or more. The rearrangement joins TRBV7-2 to TRBJ2-7; tentative D call: TRBD1 (5 bases). The CDR3 is made up of 13 amino acids. Germline V lookup: CDR1 SGHTA, CDR2 FQGNSA. The V and J ends lost 4 bases and 1 base respectively, with 8 bases between them. The DNA of the CDR3 is TGTGCCAGCAGCTCGACAGCGTCCTACGAGCAGTACTTC. Its protein is CASSSTASYEQYF.

This clonotype occurred many times. The conserved phenylalanine or tryptophan is not found at the CDR3 terminus, so this likely reflects a read error. This chain joins TRBV4-1 and TRBJ1-1, with 9 bases aligning to TRBD1. The J segment lost 2 bases and the V segment lost 1 base, leaving 2 bases of the junction unmatched. This CDR3 comprises 15 residues. Looked up from germline, CDR1 is MGHRA and CDR2 is YSYEKL. The CDR3 coding sequence is TGCGCCAGCAGCCAAGGACAGGGGGATAACACTGAAGCTTTCCTT. As protein: CASSQGQGDNTEAFL.

V is TRBV12-3 or TRBV12-4 and J is TRBJ1-2; the D gene is possibly TRBD1 (5 bases). V was shortened by 6 bases and J by 9 bases, with 17 bases between the two germline ends. CDR3 length equals 13 residues. The CDR3 nucleotides are TGTGCCAGCAGGACCGACAGTCGTCGGTGCTACACCTTC. It is translated as CASRTDSRRCYTF.

The chain is built from TRBV28 and TRBJ2-7; no clear D gene. Trimming stripped 3 bases from V and 0 bases from J, with 12 bases between. CDR3 length: 15 amino acids. Germline CDR1 is MDHEN and CDR2 is SYDVKM. CDR3 region: CASSLSGPSSYEQYF. The CDR3 DNA reads TGTGCCAGCAGTTTGTCAGGACCGAGCTCCTACGAGCAGTACTTC.

This chain uses TRBV12-3 or TRBV12-4 with TRBJ1-2; D is possibly TRBD1 (5 bases). V was pared by 8 bases and J by 6 bases, with 16 bases between. The CDR3 has 13 residues. The CDR3 nucleotides are TGTGCCAGCGGCGAAAGGGGAGCAAATGGCTACACCTTC. This translates into CASGERGANGYTF.

The CDR3 loop reads CASSYTYPGLAGINYEQYF. Here the CDR3 DNA reads TGTGCCAGCAGTTACACGTACCCGGGACTAGCGGGGATAAACTACGAGCAGTACTTC. The rearrangement uses TRBV6-2 or TRBV6-3 and TRBJ2-7, with 13 bases identical to TRBD2. Germline loops: CDR1 MNHEY, CDR2 SVGEGT. The length of the CDR3 is 19 residues. V lost 2 bases and J lost 3; bases outside the gene matches: 13.

J is TRBJ2-5 and V is TRBV28; TRBD1 agrees at 7 bases. V gave up 4 bases and J gave up 5 bases; unmatched junction bases: 10. The CDR3 totals 15 residues. Germline V gene lookup returns CDR1 MDHEN and CDR2 SYDVKM. CDR3: CASSSEQGSRETQYF. CDR3 DNA: TGTGCCAGCAGTTCAGAACAGGGGAGTCGGGAGACCCAGTACTTC.

The table lists this clonotype with many counts. The chain carries TRBV6-2 or TRBV6-3 and TRBJ2-6; D remains ambiguous. The ends were cut back, 8 bases at V and 0 bases at J, with 8 bases in the middle. The CDR3 loop spans 14 amino acids. Looked up from germline, CDR1 is MNHEY and CDR2 is SVGEGT. In nucleotides, the CDR3 is TGTGCCAGCTCGAATATCTCTGGGGCCAACGTCCTGACTTTC. It yields the protein CASSNISGANVLTF.